This TCR beta chain was captured in a study of T cells in Graves' hyperthyroidism and ophthalmopathy. The table lists this clonotype with many counts. The target antigen is unknown. Germline V gives CDR1 LNHNV, CDR2 YYDKDF (reference sequence). J gave up 4 bases and V 0 bases, and 10 bases lay outside the gene matches. This CDR3 has 18 residues. Study results and caveats: Among thyroid clonotypes expanded above 0.001, most also appeared in blood. Ophthalmopathy was told apart from stable hyperthyroidism by a 13 V-J model.

Amplified TCR beta CDR3 regions came from RNA transcripts. With the HTBI primer set, the TCR CDR3 went through a first round of RT-PCR. Via MiXCR, TCRdb re-called the multiplex PCR reads, giving one row per CDR3 protein. The sample has 700,000 or so distinct CDR3 sequences; roughly 15% are singletons. For Graves' hyperthyroidism to be stable, ophthalmopathy could not progress within 18 months. Newly diagnosed patients aged 18 to 65 had hyperthyroidism of under 2 months' duration. The TCR originated in a man aged 18 to 35 with Graves' hyperthyroidism. The chain combines TRBV15 with TRBJ1-4; 8 positions agree with TRBD1. The sequenced sample consisted of blood. Here the CDR3 DNA reads TGTGCCACCAGCAGAGATAGCTACAGGGGGGGCCTTAATGAAAAACTGTTTTTT. Amino acids: CATSRDSYRGGLNEKLFF.